This record looks at one T cell receptor beta chain sequence and its context. Antigen: not known. The junction departs from the called germline gene at one end, perhaps through a read error. The data are from a study of shared clonotypes between healthy human individuals. Across the whole study: Donors had three CD4 naive, three CD4 memory, two CD8 naive and one CD8 memory plate apiece. Points from the study as a whole: The sharing of about 5% of naive CD4 clonotypes was seen across several donors.

Deep level was the assay's run setting. Generated by immunoSEQ multiplex PCR, the TCRdb table keeps only in-frame clones and is missing some. The sample lists 1.6 million or so clones, about 98.5% seen once, with 0.3% to 0.45% in the top ten. The CDR3 length is 8 residues. Germline CDR1 is GTSNPN and CDR2 is SVGIG (reference sequence). J is TRBJ2-7 and V is TRBV30; D is perhaps TRBD1 (5 bases). The sample taken for sequencing was naive CD4+ T cells sorted from blood. The subset was: CD45RA+ positively selected. The receptor comes from a man aged 25 to 40 in good health. The CDR3: CAGGQGIF. CDR3 sequence (DNA): TGTGCCGGCGGTCAGGGTATCTTC.